What follows are 18 T cell receptor beta chains derived from one specimen sequenced in a study of cytomegalovirus exposure and HLA in healthy donors (dated by TCRdb to 2015 to 2018). Library creation used the immunoSEQ multiplex PCR assay. A mixture of 60 forward primers for TCR Vbeta segments and 13 reverse primers for TCR Jbeta segments was used in the multiplex PCR. TCRdb re-hosts the immuneACCESS table, in-frame sequences only. Its copies lack some clones; in the studies checked, an unresolved V gene accounts for under half of them, and the cause for the rest is not known. Within this sample are a few hundred thousand clones, with approximately 80% of them counted one time only. The ten largest account for roughly 1.3% of the sample. Sequencing was done on a sample of PBMCs. These receptors originate from a girl aged 5 to 17 in good health and CMV-seronegative.

This clone was seen only once. The V and J genes are TRBV6-4 and TRBJ2-6; a possible D gene is TRBD1 (6 bases). The germline gives CDR1 MRHNA, CDR2 SNTAGT. The CDR3 length is 15 residues. The ends were cut back, 6 bases at V and 3 bases at J, with 12 bases in the middle. The CDR3 loop reads CASSNRVDGANVLTF. The CDR3 nucleotides read TGTGCCAGCAGCAACAGGGTGGATGGGGCCAACGTCCTGACTTTC.

The CDR3 sequence is CASSETTGTEAFF. For the CDR3, the DNA is TGTGCCAGTAGCGAAACTACCGGGACTGAAGCTTTCTTT. The chain recombines TRBV19 with TRBJ1-1, with D uncertain. The CDR3 length is 13 residues. Germline CDR1 LNHDA, CDR2 SQIVND (reference sequence). Trimming stripped 6 bases from V and 5 bases from J, with 13 bases between. Full variable domain (outside the CDR3, taken from reference TRBV19 and TRBJ1-1): DGGITQSPKYLFRKEGQNVTLSCEQNLNHDAMYWYRQDPGQGLRLIYYSQIVNDFQKGDIAEGYSVSREKKESFPLTVTSAQKNPTAFYLCASSETTGTEAFFGQGTRLTVV.

The chain couples TRBV2 to TRBJ1-2, with TRBD1 identical over 7 bases. The CDR3 is 15 amino acids. Germline trimming cut 3 bases from V and 4 bases from J; bases unmatched to any gene: 8. The germline V gene encodes CDR1 SNHLY and CDR2 FYNNEI. Written as DNA, the CDR3 is TGTGCCAGCAGTGAGGTTCGTGGGACAGTCTATGGCTACACCTTC. Residues: CASSEVRGTVYGYTF.

The chain joins TRBV5-5 to TRBJ2-5; perhaps TRBD1 as D (5 bases). The CDR3 runs to 14 residues. Germline CDR1 reads SGHKS; CDR2 reads YYEKEE (reference sequence). V was clipped by 2 bases and J by 1 base, with 9 bases between them. The chain's CDR3 is CASSFPQGQETQYF. The DNA for the CDR3 is TGTGCCAGCAGCTTTCCCCAGGGCCAAGAGACCCAGTACTTC.

The chain uses TRBV29-1 and TRBJ2-1; the match to TRBD2 covers 7 bases. V lost 8 bases to trimming and J lost 7 bases; unmatched junction nucleotides: 8. The germline V gene has CDR1 SQVTM and CDR2 ANQGSEA. The CDR3 runs 12 residues. The CDR3 DNA is TGCAGCTCCCAACTAGCGAGAAATGAGCAGTTCTTC. Protein product: CSSQLARNEQFF.

This clone was seen a few times. This sequence joins TRBV28 and TRBJ1-1, with D hard to call. There are 12 residues in the CDR3. V was clipped by 2 bases and J by 10 bases, with 11 bases between them. Germline CDR1 is MDHEN and CDR2 is SYDVKM. Here the CDR3 reads CASSLNAGGAFF. DNA of the CDR3: TGTGCCAGCAGTTTAAACGCCGGCGGAGCTTTCTTT.

The chain couples TRBV6-4 to TRBJ1-1; 9 positions match TRBD1. V shed 6 bases and J 1 base; nucleotides not matched to a gene: 3. This CDR3 is built from 14 residues. The germline CDR1 and CDR2 sequences are MRHNA and SNTAGT. The CDR3, as DNA: TGTGCCAGCAGGAAGACAGGGGGGAACACTGAAGCTTTCTTT. Translated, it gives CASRKTGGNTEAFF.

V gene TRBV9 combines with J gene TRBJ1-1; TRBD1 might be the D (6 bases). CDR3 length: 13 amino acids. Per germline, CDR1 SGDLS and CDR2 YYNGEE. V was pared by 6 bases and J by 4 bases, with 13 bases between. This chain's CDR3 is CASNPTGFTEAFF. The CDR3 DNA sequence: TGTGCCAGCAACCCCACAGGGTTCACTGAAGCTTTCTTT.

The chain is built from TRBV7-9 and TRBJ2-1, with 10 bases identical to TRBD2. The CDR3 has 16 residues. Trimming removed 2 bases from V and 7 bases from J; junction bases left unmatched: 8. Per the germline V gene, CDR1 is SEHNR and CDR2 is FQNEAQ (reference sequence). The CDR3 loop reads CASSLMVAGGRNEQFF. The CDR3 DNA is TGTGCCAGCAGCTTAATGGTAGCGGGAGGACGGAATGAGCAGTTCTTC.

The chain has TRBV15 and TRBJ1-6; 11 nucleotides align to TRBD1. Germline CDR1 and CDR2: LNHNV and YYDKDF (reference sequence). The CDR3 is 15 amino acids. The ends lost 5 bases at V and 6 bases at J; junction bases unmatched: 3. For the CDR3, the DNA is TGTGCCACCAGCGAGGACAGGGGGCCTAATTCACCCCTCCACTTT. It is translated as CATSEDRGPNSPLHF.

This clone came up once. The chain carries TRBV5-1 and TRBJ1-1; maybe TRBD1 (5 bases). CDR1 and CDR2 (germline): SGHRS, YFSETQ. V was clipped by 0 bases and J by 4 bases, with 7 bases between them. This CDR3 is built from 13 residues. The CDR3 coding sequence is TGCGCCAGCAGCTTGGATAGGGGCACTGAAGCTTTCTTT. It encodes CASSLDRGTEAFF.

V usage is TRBV10-3 and J usage is TRBJ2-7, with 10 nucleotides matching TRBD2. V shed 8 bases, J shed 5 bases, and the junction held 6 bases outside the gene matches. The CDR3 has 13 residues. In germline, CDR1 is ENHRY, CDR2 SYGVKD. The CDR3 sequence is CAILGSGRNEQYF. The CDR3 bases are TGTGCCATCTTGGGTAGCGGGAGGAACGAGCAGTACTTC.

The chain employs TRBV7-2 and TRBJ1-6, with TRBD1 identical over 9 bases. J was trimmed by 10 bases and V by 5 bases; bases with no gene match: 6. Germline-derived CDR1 and CDR2 are SGHTA and FQGNSA. The CDR3 has 14 amino acids. This chain's CDR3 is CASSLGTGYSPLHF. In DNA form, the CDR3 reads TGTGCCAGCAGCCTCGGGACAGGGTACTCACCCCTCCACTTT.

J is TRBJ2-3 and V is TRBV19; D remains ambiguous. CDR1 LNHDA and CDR2 SQIVND come from the germline V gene (reference sequence). V shed 6 bases and J shed 2 bases, with 12 bases lying between them. The CDR3 is 14 residues long. For the CDR3, the DNA is TGTGCCAGTAGCCAACAATCAGTCACAGATACGCAGTATTTT. Its protein is CASSQQSVTDTQYF.

The rearrangement uses TRBV7-9 and TRBJ2-5; tentatively, D is TRBD2 (5 bases). V gave up 4 bases and J gave up 0 bases, with 15 bases separating them. Germline V gene data show CDR1 as SEHNR and CDR2 as FQNEAQ (reference sequence). This CDR3 contains 16 residues. In DNA, the CDR3 is TGTGCCAGCAGCTCGCTGGACTCCCAGTACCAAGAGACCCAGTACTTC. Protein product: CASSSLDSQYQETQYF.

The rearrangement uses TRBV28 and TRBJ1-2; no definite D call. V was clipped by 4 bases and J by 8 bases, with 17 bases between them. The CDR3 has 14 amino acids. Germline V gene sequence: CDR1 MDHEN, CDR2 SYDVKM. The CDR3 protein is CASSYITPREGYTF. CDR3 DNA sequence: TGTGCCAGCAGTTATATCACCCCCCGGGAGGGCTACACCTTC.

This rearrangement joins TRBV6-4 to TRBJ1-1; 10 bases map to TRBD1. Per the germline V gene, CDR1 is MRHNA and CDR2 is SNTAGT. Losses at the gene ends were 6 bases for V and 7 bases for J; bases not matched to a gene: 8. The CDR3 contains 14 residues. CDR3: CASSRDRGVGEAFF. The CDR3 DNA reads TGTGCCAGCAGCCGGGACAGGGGAGTTGGTGAAGCTTTCTTT.

The J gene is TRBJ1-5, the V gene TRBV23-1; D possibly corresponds to TRBD1 (5 bases). TRBV23-1 qualifies as an ORF whose function is uncertain. The CDR3 is 18 residues long. Trimming pared 7 bases from V and 7 bases from J, leaving 29 bases between. CDR3 in amino acids: CASNSLPGYPSMEQPQHF. In DNA form, the CDR3 reads TGCGCCAGCAATTCTCTCCCAGGGTACCCTTCTATGGAACAGCCCCAGCATTTT.